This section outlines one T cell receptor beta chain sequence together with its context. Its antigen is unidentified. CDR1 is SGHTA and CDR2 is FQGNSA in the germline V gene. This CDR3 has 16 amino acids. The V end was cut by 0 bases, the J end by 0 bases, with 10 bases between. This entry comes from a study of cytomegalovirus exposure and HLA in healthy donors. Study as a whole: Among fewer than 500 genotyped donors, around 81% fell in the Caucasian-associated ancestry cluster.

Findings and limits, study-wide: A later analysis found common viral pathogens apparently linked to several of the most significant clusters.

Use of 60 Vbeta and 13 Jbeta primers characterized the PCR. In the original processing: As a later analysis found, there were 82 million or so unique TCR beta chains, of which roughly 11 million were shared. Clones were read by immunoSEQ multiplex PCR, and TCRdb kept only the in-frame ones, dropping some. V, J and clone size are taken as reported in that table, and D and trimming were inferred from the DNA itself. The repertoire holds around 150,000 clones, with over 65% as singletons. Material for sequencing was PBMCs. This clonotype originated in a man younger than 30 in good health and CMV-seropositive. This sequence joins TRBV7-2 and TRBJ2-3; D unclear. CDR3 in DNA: TGTGCCAGCAGCTTAGCCTACCTCCCTAGCACAGATACGCAGTATTTT. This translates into CASSLAYLPSTDTQYF.